The 7 T cell receptor beta chains in this list originate from one sample, sequenced in a study of T cells in Graves' hyperthyroidism and ophthalmopathy. The source material, RNA transcripts, was used to amplify TCR beta CDR3 regions. The HTBI set primed first-round TCR CDR3 RT-PCR. TCRdb reprocessed the multiplex PCR reads with MiXCR, giving one entry per CDR3 protein. The data contain a few hundred thousand distinct CDR3 sequences, more than 12% of them singletons. Sequencing was carried out using blood. The receptors derive from a woman aged 25 to 39 with Graves' hyperthyroidism.

V is TRBV15 and J is TRBJ2-2, with D hard to call. In germline, CDR1 is LNHNV, CDR2 YYDKDF (reference sequence). Trimming took 1 base from V and 0 from J, leaving 9 bases between them. This CDR3 is 16 amino acids long. DNA for the CDR3: TGTGCCACCAGCAGAGTGGGATATACGAACACCGGGGAGCTGTTTTTT. It specifies CATSRVGYTNTGELFF.

On this clonotype itself: This clone may be a read error of a much larger clone one base away. The chain recombines TRBV27 with TRBJ2-7; unclear D gene. The germline gives CDR1 MNHEY, CDR2 SMNVEV (reference sequence). V was cut by 6 bases and J by 6 bases, with 18 bases left in between. This CDR3 has 14 residues. CDR3 sequence: CASRKAPGYCEQYF. The CDR3, as DNA: TGTGCCAGCAGAAAAGCCCCAGGCTACTGCGAGCAGTACTTC.

This clonotype has ten or more counts. The chain combines TRBV28 with TRBJ1-1, with 7 bases that match TRBD1. The trim removed 6 bases at V and 2 bases at J, leaving 9 bases unmatched. This CDR3 is built from 15 residues. Germline V gene sequence: CDR1 MDHEN, CDR2 SYDVKM. The CDR3 nucleotides are TGTGCCAGCAGAGTAGCCGGGACAGTCAACACTGAAGCTTTCTTT. Protein sequence: CASRVAGTVNTEAFF.

The table lists this clonotype with many counts. This chain links TRBV30 with TRBJ2-1; 7 positions agree with TRBD2. Trimming took 2 bases from V and 8 from J; bases not matched to a gene: 15. The CDR3 consists of 16 residues. Germline assignment: CDR1 GTSNPN and CDR2 SVGIG (reference sequence). This chain's CDR3 is CAWSPTWGEGPHEQFF. The CDR3 DNA follows: TGTGCCTGGAGTCCTACCTGGGGGGAGGGCCCCCATGAGCAGTTCTTC. Full variable domain (remainder filled in from reference TRBV30 and TRBJ2-1): SQTIHQWPATLVQPVGSPLSLECTVEGTSNPNLYWYRQAAGRGLQLLFYSVGIGQISSEVPQNLSASRPQDRQFILSSKKLLLSDSGFYLCAWSPTWGEGPHEQFFGPGTRLTVL.

This clonotype was seen many times. V is TRBV11-2 and J is TRBJ2-7; 7 bases fit TRBD1. Germline V gives CDR1 SGHAT, CDR2 FQNNGV. The CDR3 sequence is 14 residues long. The V segment lost 1 base and the J segment 1 base; nucleotides outside the gene matches: 1. The CDR3 reads CASSLAQGSYEQYF. The DNA for the CDR3 is TGTGCCAGCAGCTTAGCACAGGGGTCCTACGAGCAGTACTTC.

With respect to this clonotype: A much larger clone differs by one base, so this may be a read error. The CDR3 region is CAWTGGMAYEQFF. The CDR3 DNA reads TGTGCCTGGACGGGGGGGATGGCCTACGAGCAGTTCTTC. This chain uses TRBV30 with TRBJ2-7; 8 bases are shared with TRBD2. The end of the DNA aligns better with TRBJ2-1, so the J call may be wrong. CDR3 length: 13 amino acids. Germline V gene data show CDR1 as GTSNPN and CDR2 as SVGIG (reference sequence).

This clonotype appeared many times. This sequence joins TRBV28 and TRBJ2-3; TRBD1 might be the D (6 bases). Germline V gene lookup returns CDR1 MDHEN and CDR2 SYDVKM. This CDR3 is built from 13 residues. Trimming removed 6 bases at V and 6 bases at J, with 13 bases between. The chain's CDR3 is CASRRTGFDTQYF. Here the CDR3 DNA reads TGTGCCAGCAGAAGAACAGGGTTTGATACGCAGTATTTT.